This note documents a single T cell receptor beta chain sequence. What it binds is unknown. Germline V gene sequence: CDR1 MGHDK, CDR2 SYGVNS. This CDR3 spans 17 amino acids. Losses at the gene ends were 4 bases for V and 9 bases for J; bases not matched to a gene: 12. This record comes from a study of blood T cells in healthy people across ages. Then a second PCR, running about 6 to 11 cycles, was carried out with a sample-barcoded 5' primer and a J-beta primer mix. Through a template-switch adaptor with 12 random nucleotides, each cDNA molecule received a tag. TCRdb analysed the 5' RACE reads with MiXCR anew, one entry per CDR3 protein. The table has approximately 800,000 distinct CDR3 sequences, approximately 65% seen once; the top ten hold 28%. The study's findings and limits: Both naive CD4+ cell counts and diversity were greater in long-lived donors than in aged donors.

The sample comprised blood. The TCR comes from a man aged 25 to 40 in good health. The V and J genes are TRBV25-1 and TRBJ2-1; TRBD2 agrees at 13 bases. CDR3 DNA sequence: TGTGCCAGCAGTGCACGCTCCGGGACTAGCGGGGCGTCTGAGCAGTTCTTC. Protein sequence: CASSARSGTSGASEQFF.